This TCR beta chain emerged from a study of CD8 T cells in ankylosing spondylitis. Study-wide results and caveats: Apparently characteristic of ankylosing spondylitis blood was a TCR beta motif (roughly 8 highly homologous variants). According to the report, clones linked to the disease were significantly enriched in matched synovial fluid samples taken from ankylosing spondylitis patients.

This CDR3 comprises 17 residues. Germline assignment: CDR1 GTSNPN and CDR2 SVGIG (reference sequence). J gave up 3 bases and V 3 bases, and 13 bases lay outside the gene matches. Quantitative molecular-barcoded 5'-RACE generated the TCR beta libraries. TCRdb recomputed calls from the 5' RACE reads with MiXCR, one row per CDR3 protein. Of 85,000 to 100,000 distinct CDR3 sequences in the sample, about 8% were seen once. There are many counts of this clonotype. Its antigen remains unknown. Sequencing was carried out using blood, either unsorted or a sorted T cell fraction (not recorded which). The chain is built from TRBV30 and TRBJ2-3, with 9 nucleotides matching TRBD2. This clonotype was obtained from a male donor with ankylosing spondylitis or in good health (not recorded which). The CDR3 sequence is CAWSLSLSGGITDTQYF. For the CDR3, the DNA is TGTGCCTGGAGCCTTTCCCTTAGCGGGGGTATAACAGATACGCAGTATTTT.